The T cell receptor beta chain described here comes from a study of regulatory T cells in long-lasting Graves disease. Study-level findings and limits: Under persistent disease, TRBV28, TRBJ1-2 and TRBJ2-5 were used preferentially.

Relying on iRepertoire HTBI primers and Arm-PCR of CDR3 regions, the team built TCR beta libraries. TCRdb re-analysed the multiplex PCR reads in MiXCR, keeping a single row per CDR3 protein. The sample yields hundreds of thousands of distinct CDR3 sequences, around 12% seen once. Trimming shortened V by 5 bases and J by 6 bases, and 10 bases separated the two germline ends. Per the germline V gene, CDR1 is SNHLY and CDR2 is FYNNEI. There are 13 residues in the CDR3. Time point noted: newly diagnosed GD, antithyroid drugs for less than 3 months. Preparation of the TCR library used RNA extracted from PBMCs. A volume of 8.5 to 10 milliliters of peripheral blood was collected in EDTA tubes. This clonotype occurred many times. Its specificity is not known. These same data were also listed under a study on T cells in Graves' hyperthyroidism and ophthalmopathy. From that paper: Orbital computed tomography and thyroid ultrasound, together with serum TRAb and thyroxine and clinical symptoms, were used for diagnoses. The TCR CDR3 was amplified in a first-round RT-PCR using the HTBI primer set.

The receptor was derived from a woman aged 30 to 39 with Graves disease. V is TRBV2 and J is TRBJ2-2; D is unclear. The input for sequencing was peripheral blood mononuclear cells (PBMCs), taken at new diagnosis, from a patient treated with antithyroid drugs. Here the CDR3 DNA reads TGTGCCAGCAGTAATAAAAGGGCCGGGGAGCTGTTTTTT. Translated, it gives CASSNKRAGELFF.